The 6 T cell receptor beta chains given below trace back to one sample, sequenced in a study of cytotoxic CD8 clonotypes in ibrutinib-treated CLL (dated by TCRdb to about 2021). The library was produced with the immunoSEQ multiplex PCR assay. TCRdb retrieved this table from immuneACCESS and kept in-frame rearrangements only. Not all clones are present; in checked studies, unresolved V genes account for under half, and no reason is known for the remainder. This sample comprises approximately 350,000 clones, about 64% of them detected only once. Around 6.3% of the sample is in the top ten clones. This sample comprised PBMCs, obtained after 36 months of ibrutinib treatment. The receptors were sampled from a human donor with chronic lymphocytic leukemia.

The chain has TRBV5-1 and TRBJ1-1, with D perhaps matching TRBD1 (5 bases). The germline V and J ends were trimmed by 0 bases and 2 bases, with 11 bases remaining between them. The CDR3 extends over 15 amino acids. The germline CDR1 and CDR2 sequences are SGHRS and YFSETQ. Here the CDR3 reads CASSLGQTTNTEAFF. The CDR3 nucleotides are TGCGCCAGCAGCTTGGGACAGACGACAAACACTGAAGCTTTCTTT.

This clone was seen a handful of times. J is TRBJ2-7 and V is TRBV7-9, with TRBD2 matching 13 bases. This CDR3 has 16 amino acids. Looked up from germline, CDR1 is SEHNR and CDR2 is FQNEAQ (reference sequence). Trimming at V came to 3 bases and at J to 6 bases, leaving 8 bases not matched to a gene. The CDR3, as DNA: TGTGCCAGCAGCTTTTCGGGACTAGCGGGATTAGGCGAGCAGTACTTC. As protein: CASSFSGLAGLGEQYF.

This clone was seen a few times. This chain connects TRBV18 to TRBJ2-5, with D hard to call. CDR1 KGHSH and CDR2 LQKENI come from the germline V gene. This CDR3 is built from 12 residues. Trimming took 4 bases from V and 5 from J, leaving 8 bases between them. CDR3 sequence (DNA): TGTGCCAGCTCACATATCAGGGAGACCCAGTACTTC. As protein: CASSHIRETQYF.

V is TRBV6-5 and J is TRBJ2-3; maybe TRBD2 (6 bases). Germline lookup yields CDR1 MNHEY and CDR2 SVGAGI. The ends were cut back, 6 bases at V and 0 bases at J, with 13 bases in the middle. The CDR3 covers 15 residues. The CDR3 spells CASSLSGTSTDTQYF. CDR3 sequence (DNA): TGTGCCAGCAGCCTTAGCGGAACTAGCACAGATACGCAGTATTTT.

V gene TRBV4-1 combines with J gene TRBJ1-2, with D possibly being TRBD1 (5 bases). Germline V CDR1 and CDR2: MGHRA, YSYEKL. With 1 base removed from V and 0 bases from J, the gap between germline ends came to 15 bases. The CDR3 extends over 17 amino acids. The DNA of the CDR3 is TGCGCCAGCAGCCAAGCCACGCAGGGCAAAGCTAACTATGGCTACACCTTC. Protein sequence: CASSQATQGKANYGYTF.

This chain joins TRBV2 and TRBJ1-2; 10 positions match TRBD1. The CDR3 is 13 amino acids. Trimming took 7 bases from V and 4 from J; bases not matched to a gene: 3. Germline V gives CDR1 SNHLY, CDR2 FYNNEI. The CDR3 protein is CASTRDRGYGYTF. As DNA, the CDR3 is TGTGCCAGCACCCGGGACAGGGGCTATGGCTACACCTTC.